This T cell receptor (beta chain) was sequenced for a study of monozygotic twins with inflammatory bowel disease. Study conclusions and caveats: Healthy co-twins exceeded IBD patients in TCRbeta diversity as measured by inverse Simpson. Especially with disease activity, IBD patients shared fewer clonotypes with others than healthy twins did.

TCRdb reprocessed the 5' RACE reads, keeping one entry per CDR3 protein, no DNA. Its table lists under 200,000 distinct CDR3 sequences. Worth noting for this clonotype: The antigen remains undetermined.

Germline V CDR1 and CDR2: KGHDR, SFDVKD. The CDR3 extends over 15 amino acids. The clonotype originates from a human donor with ulcerative colitis or Crohn's disease, or a healthy co-twin of an affected twin (not recorded which). The sample taken for sequencing was blood. The chain uses TRBV24-1 and TRBJ2-1; the D call from TCRdb, TRBD2, cannot be confirmed without DNA. The CDR3 sequence: CATRASGGTYNEQFF.